The 14 T cell receptor beta chains in this list originate from one sample, sequenced in a study of shared T cell receptors in the human thymus. Measured with immunoSEQ multiplex PCR; TCRdb has only the in-frame clones, and not every one. This sample has hundreds of thousands of clones, with roughly 74% found just once. This same sample was also taken into another study, of human thymus T cells.

Sample: thymocytes. These TCRs come from a boy under two years old with a congenital heart defect.

The chain carries TRBV18 and TRBJ2-3; 11 bases align to TRBD2. Germline-derived CDR1 and CDR2 are KGHSH and LQKENI. Trimming took 4 bases from V and 2 from J; bases not matched to a gene: 14. The CDR3 totals 19 residues. The CDR3 loop reads CASSRGTVRLAGTTDTQYF. The CDR3, as DNA: TGTGCCAGCTCACGGGGGACAGTTCGACTAGCGGGGACCACAGATACGCAGTATTTT.

The J gene is TRBJ2-7, the V gene TRBV10-3; 10 nucleotides align to TRBD2. The V segment lost 7 bases and the J segment 5 bases; nucleotides outside the gene matches: 5. The CDR3 covers 13 residues. Germline V CDR1 and CDR2: ENHRY, SYGVKD. CDR3: CAITASGSNEQYF. CDR3 DNA: TGTGCCATCACGGCTAGCGGGAGTAACGAGCAGTACTTC.

V gene TRBV9 combines with J gene TRBJ2-3; no definite D call. The CDR3 totals 14 residues. Germline V gene sequence: CDR1 SGDLS, CDR2 YYNGEE. The ends were cut back, 0 bases at V and 2 bases at J, with 7 bases in the middle. CDR3 protein: CASSVGPPTDTQYF. The DNA for the CDR3 is TGTGCCAGCAGCGTAGGGCCCCCCACAGATACGCAGTATTTT.

The chain uses TRBV28 and TRBJ2-4; TRBD1 aligns across 11 bases. This CDR3 is built from 16 residues. Germline V gene sequence: CDR1 MDHEN, CDR2 SYDVKM. V lost 5 bases, J lost 0 bases, and 3 bases stayed unmatched. The CDR3 bases are TGTGCCAGCAGTCGGACAGGGGGCAAAGCCAAAAACATTCAGTACTTC. Translation: CASSRTGGKAKNIQYF.

This chain connects TRBV4-3 to TRBJ2-7; TRBD1 is a possible D gene (6 bases). V lost 1 base and J 5 bases, leaving 12 bases between the germline ends. CDR3 length: 14 residues. The germline gives CDR1 LGHNA, CDR2 YSLEER. CDR3 nucleotide sequence: TGCGCCAGCAGCCAAGGAGGGCAGGGGAACGAGCAGTACTTC. This encodes CASSQGGQGNEQYF.

The chain links TRBV25-1 to TRBJ2-1; no clear D. V dropped 9 bases and J dropped 0 bases, with 3 bases sitting between them. This CDR3 comprises 11 residues. Germline V gene data show CDR1 as MGHDK and CDR2 as SYGVNS. The DNA for the CDR3 is TGTGCCAGGAGCTCCTACAATGAGCAGTTCTTC. Protein product: CARSSYNEQFF.

The chain links TRBV15 to TRBJ2-2; 8 positions match TRBD2. With V trimmed by 1 base and J by 3 bases, 7 bases remained unmatched. The CDR3 extends over 17 amino acids. From germline, CDR1 is LNHNV and CDR2 YYDKDF (reference sequence). CDR3 sequence: CATSRVDRGRHTGELFF. CDR3 DNA sequence: TGTGCCACCAGCAGAGTAGATCGCGGGAGGCACACCGGGGAGCTGTTTTTT. Drawing the rest from reference TRBV15 and TRBJ2-2, the complete variable domain is DAMVIQNPRYQVTQFGKPVTLSCSQTLNHNVMYWYQQKSSQAPKLLFHYYDKDFNNEADTPDNFQSRRPNTSFCFLDIRSPGLGDTAMYLCATSRVDRGRHTGELFFGEGSRLTVL.

The V gene is TRBV5-1, the J gene TRBJ2-7; 9 nucleotides align to TRBD1. The CDR3 extends over 15 amino acids. V shed 4 bases, J shed 1 base, and the junction held 6 bases outside the gene matches. Per the germline V gene, CDR1 is SGHRS and CDR2 is YFSETQ. The CDR3 region has the DNA TGCGCCAGCAGCGTCGGACAGGGGTCGTCCTACGAGCAGTACTTC. Its protein product is CASSVGQGSSYEQYF.

This rearrangement joins TRBV2 to TRBJ2-1; 9 bases line up with TRBD2. The J segment lost 7 bases and the V segment lost 6 bases, leaving 7 bases of the junction unmatched. The CDR3 length is 14 residues. Germline CDR1 reads SNHLY; CDR2 reads FYNNEI. CDR3 coding DNA: TGTGCCAGCAGCCGCGGGAGGGCCGGGAATGAGCAGTTCTTC. Residues: CASSRGRAGNEQFF.

This chain links TRBV6-6 with TRBJ2-5; D unresolved. The CDR3 has 14 residues. With 3 bases removed from V and 4 bases from J, the gap between germline ends came to 12 bases. Per germline, CDR1 MNHNY and CDR2 SVGAGI (reference sequence). The CDR3 nucleotides read TGTGCCAGCAGTTATGGCCTGGGCCGAGAGACCCAGTACTTC. Translation gives CASSYGLGRETQYF.

The chain recombines TRBV7-9 with TRBJ2-1; 13 bases match TRBD2. The V and J ends lost 5 bases and 0 bases, in that order; junction bases with no gene match: 10. The CDR3 contains 19 residues. CDR1 and CDR2 from the germline V gene are SEHNR and FQNEAQ (reference sequence). CDR3 DNA sequence: TGTGCCAGCAGCCGGACTAGCGGGAGCACCTCGAGCTCCTACAATGAGCAGTTCTTC. Protein: CASSRTSGSTSSSYNEQFF.

To note about this clone: Its ends do not fully match the called genes, so a read error is possible. The rearrangement uses TRBV23-1 and TRBJ2-7; no reliable D call. TRBV23-1 belongs to the ORF category, with a function that is uncertain. This CDR3 is 9 amino acids long. This chain's CDR3 is CASSQSESF. CDR3 DNA: TGCGCCAGCAGTCAATCAGAGAGCTTC.

J is TRBJ2-7 and V is TRBV7-9; TRBD1 is a possible D gene (6 bases). The CDR3 loop spans 13 amino acids. Per germline, CDR1 SEHNR and CDR2 FQNEAQ (reference sequence). V lost 4 bases and J 1 base, leaving 8 bases between the germline ends. The chain's CDR3 is CASSSDRSYEQYF. The CDR3 bases are TGTGCCAGCAGCTCCGACAGGTCCTACGAGCAGTACTTC.

V is TRBV4-1 and J is TRBJ2-5; 7 nucleotides align to TRBD2. CDR3 length equals 18 residues. Trimming took 0 bases from V and 1 from J; bases not matched to a gene: 11. Germline loops: CDR1 MGHRA, CDR2 YSYEKL. CDR3 sequence (DNA): TGCGCCAGCAGCCAAGATCAGAGGTGGGAGGGCCGCCAAGAGACCCAGTACTTC. This translates into CASSQDQRWEGRQETQYF.